Listed here are 21 T cell receptor beta chains from one sample, sequenced in a study of naive and memory T cell subsets. Reverse transcription of blood and skin TCR RNA was primed at alpha and beta constant regions. A single record per CDR3 protein comes from TCRdb applying MiXCR to the 5' RACE reads. The sample consists of approximately 27,000 distinct CDR3 sequences, 20% to 25% of them appearing once. Adult healthy volunteers gave 2.5 ml peripheral blood for whole-blood RNA. The origin of the receptors is a female donor in good health.

This clonotype has a count of ten or more. The chain couples TRBV6-6 to TRBJ2-5, with D tentatively TRBD1 or TRBD2 (5 bases each). CDR1 and CDR2 (germline): MNHNY, SVGAGI (reference sequence). The CDR3 covers 11 residues. Trimming shortened V by 4 bases and J by 8 bases, and 8 bases separated the two germline ends. CDR3 residues: CASSSGGTQYF. DNA of the CDR3: TGTGCCAGCAGTTCTGGGGGAACCCAGTACTTC.

This chain joins TRBV5-1 and TRBJ2-3; 7 bases line up with TRBD2. The germline V gene has CDR1 SGHRS and CDR2 YFSETQ. This CDR3 is 15 amino acids long. J lost 6 bases, V lost 0 bases, and 7 bases had no gene match. CDR3: CASSLEAGEWDTQYF. The CDR3 bases are TGCGCCAGCAGCTTGGAGGCGGGGGAATGGGATACGCAGTATTTT.

By share, this clonotype counts as medium-sized (0.01 to 0.1%). CDR3: CSVLTEGLDEQFF. The DNA for the CDR3 is TGCAGCGTTTTAACTGAGGGTCTGGATGAGCAGTTCTTC. The genes are TRBV29-1 and TRBJ2-1; D might be TRBD2 (5 bases). The CDR3 length is 13 residues. Trimming took 5 bases from V and 8 from J, leaving 16 bases between them. Germline V CDR1 and CDR2: SQVTM, ANQGSEA.

The sample holds a few counts of this clonotype. The chain combines TRBV6-4 with TRBJ2-3; TRBD2 aligns across 9 bases. Germline V CDR1 and CDR2: MRHNA, SNTAGT. This CDR3 is built from 14 residues. With 3 bases clipped from V and 4 bases from J, the junction kept 2 bases outside the gene matches. CDR3 residues: CASSDGGGADTQYF. The DNA for the CDR3 is TGTGCCAGCAGTGATGGCGGGGGGGCAGATACGCAGTATTTT.

The V gene is TRBV7-8, the J gene TRBJ2-1; no clear D gene. V was trimmed by 2 bases and J by 2 bases, leaving 7 bases between them. The CDR3 is 14 amino acids. Per germline, CDR1 SGHVS and CDR2 FQNEAQ. CDR3 sequence reads: CASSLRRTYNEQFF. In DNA form, the CDR3 reads TGTGCCAGCAGCTTACGGCGGACCTACAATGAGCAGTTCTTC.

This clonotype was picked up many times. This chain joins TRBV7-9 and TRBJ2-7, with TRBD2 matching over 9 bases. The CDR3 totals 17 residues. The germline V gene has CDR1 SEHNR and CDR2 FQNEAQ (reference sequence). After removal of 0 bases from V and 3 bases from J, the junction contained 9 bases not matched to a gene. In nucleotides, the CDR3 is TGTGCCAGCAGCTTAGCGAAGGCTAGCGGGGAACTCTACGAGCAGTACTTC. This gives the protein CASSLAKASGELYEQYF.

This clonotype was counted a few times. This chain joins TRBV10-3 and TRBJ2-5; maybe TRBD2 (6 bases). V was cut by 10 bases and J by 3 bases, with 9 bases left in between. The CDR3 is 11 amino acids. Germline V gene lookup returns CDR1 ENHRY and CDR2 SYGVKD. CDR3 sequence: CATRTKETQYF. The CDR3, as DNA: TGTGCCACCCGGACTAAAGAGACCCAGTACTTC.

This clonotype was counted many times. This chain joins TRBV20-1 and TRBJ2-7; 15 nucleotides line up with TRBD2. The CDR3 spans 15 residues. V shed 6 bases, J shed 6 bases, and the junction held 9 bases outside the gene matches. The germline CDR1 and CDR2 sequences are DFQATT and SNEGSKA (reference sequence). CDR3 amino acids: CSARTSGRASAEQYF. The CDR3 region has the DNA TGCAGTGCGCGGACTAGCGGGAGGGCCTCCGCCGAGCAGTACTTC.

This clonotype has only a few counts. The chain carries TRBV20-1 and TRBJ2-3, with 12 bases aligning to TRBD2. CDR1 is DFQATT and CDR2 is SNEGSKA in the germline V gene (reference sequence). Trimming took 3 bases from V and 4 from J; bases not matched to a gene: 8. The CDR3 runs to 16 residues. The CDR3 DNA reads TGCAGTGCTAGCACCGCTAGCGGGGGGGCCGCAGATACGCAGTATTTT. Translating it yields CSASTASGGAADTQYF.

This clonotype has more than one count but fewer than ten. The gene calls are TRBV20-1 and TRBJ1-5; the D is unclear. Trimming removed 5 bases from V and 5 bases from J, with 19 bases in between. The CDR3 spans 15 residues. Germline-derived CDR1 and CDR2 are DFQATT and SNEGSKA (reference sequence). The CDR3 loop reads CSAQSHILGYQPQHF. Written as DNA, the CDR3 is TGCAGTGCTCAGTCTCACATACTAGGCTATCAGCCCCAGCATTTT.

The V and J genes are TRBV20-1 and TRBJ2-1; 8 bases map to TRBD2. This CDR3 region has 14 residues. CDR1 is DFQATT, CDR2 SNEGSKA, per germline (reference sequence). The J segment lost 7 bases and the V segment lost 3 bases, leaving 8 bases of the junction unmatched. In DNA, the CDR3 is TGCAGTGCTAGCGGGGGGGGGCTGGGAAATGAGCAGTTCTTC. Translating it yields CSASGGGLGNEQFF.

The rearrangement links TRBV29-1 to TRBJ1-2; D remains unclear. The CDR3 has 13 amino acids. V dropped 3 bases and J dropped 2 bases, with 10 bases sitting between them. In germline, CDR1 is SQVTM, CDR2 ANQGSEA. DNA for the CDR3: TGCAGCGTTGAGGTTGCAGAGAACTATGGCTACACCTTC. The encoded protein is CSVEVAENYGYTF.

This clonotype was seen only a few times. The gene calls are TRBV29-1 and TRBJ2-2, with D possibly called TRBD1 or TRBD2 (5 bases each). The CDR3 is made up of 15 amino acids. The ends were cut back, 7 bases at V and 2 bases at J, with 17 bases in the middle. From germline, CDR1 is SQVTM and CDR2 ANQGSEA. This CDR3 reads CSAGTAGPNTGELFF. In DNA form, the CDR3 reads TGCAGCGCCGGGACGGCTGGACCTAACACCGGGGAGCTGTTTTTT.

Ten or more counts support this clonotype. This chain uses TRBV29-1 with TRBJ2-1, with D perhaps TRBD1 (5 bases). CDR3 length: 12 amino acids. V was cut by 2 bases and J by 7 bases, with 9 bases left in between. Germline V lookup: CDR1 SQVTM, CDR2 ANQGSEA. The CDR3 spells CSVEPGLNEQFF. The CDR3 DNA follows: TGCAGCGTTGAACCAGGGTTAAATGAGCAGTTCTTC.

This sequence joins TRBV29-1 and TRBJ2-1; 9 bases are shared with TRBD1. This CDR3 is 15 amino acids long. Germline CDR1 and CDR2: SQVTM and ANQGSEA. With 4 bases clipped from V and 1 base from J, the junction kept 5 bases outside the gene matches. The CDR3, as DNA: TGCAGCGTTGCTTTGGGACAGGGATCCTACAATGAGCAGTTCTTC. Translation: CSVALGQGSYNEQFF.

The rearrangement links TRBV20-1 to TRBJ1-6; D unclear. V was shortened by 7 bases and J by 7 bases, with 11 bases between the two germline ends. The length of the CDR3 is 12 residues. CDR1 is DFQATT, CDR2 SNEGSKA, per germline (reference sequence). CDR3 protein: CSGGSGNSPLHF. The CDR3 DNA reads as TGCAGTGGGGGATCGGGCAATTCACCCCTCCACTTT.

This clonotype has a handful of counts. V usage is TRBV20-1 and J usage is TRBJ1-3; TRBD1 matches at 9 bases. V gave up 1 base and J gave up 1 base; unmatched junction bases: 5. CDR1 is DFQATT and CDR2 is SNEGSKA in the germline V gene (reference sequence). CDR3 length equals 16 residues. This CDR3 is CSARGQQGASGNTIYF. Here the CDR3 DNA reads TGCAGTGCTAGAGGGCAACAGGGGGCGTCTGGAAACACCATATATTTT.

This clonotype showed up just a few times. The genes are TRBV20-1 and TRBJ2-3; D not certain. Trimming left V 0 bases short and J 5 bases short, with 12 bases between. CDR1 is DFQATT, CDR2 SNEGSKA, per germline (reference sequence). The CDR3 sequence is 14 residues long. The CDR3 sequence is CSARDPRNGDTQYF. DNA of the CDR3: TGCAGTGCTAGAGATCCCAGGAATGGAGATACGCAGTATTTT.

A few counts support this clonotype. The rearrangement uses TRBV20-1 and TRBJ1-1; tentative D call: TRBD1 (5 bases). Germline CDR1 is DFQATT and CDR2 is SNEGSKA (reference sequence). The CDR3 runs to 12 residues. V lost 3 bases, J lost 4 bases, and 9 bases lay in between. CDR3 sequence (DNA): TGCAGTGCTAGGGACAAAGGCACTGAAGCTTTCTTT. Its protein is CSARDKGTEAFF.

The rearrangement joins TRBV6-1 to TRBJ2-1; D unclear. The V end was cut by 0 bases, the J end by 8 bases, with 5 bases between. Per the germline V gene, CDR1 is MNHNS and CDR2 is SASEGT. CDR3 length: 12 residues. The CDR3 sequence: CASSEARHEQFF. In DNA, the CDR3 is TGTGCCAGCAGTGAAGCACGGCATGAGCAGTTCTTC.

By share, this clonotype ranks as medium-sized. The chain recombines TRBV20-1 with TRBJ2-1, with 7 nucleotides matching TRBD1. The CDR3 has 13 amino acids. Germline CDR1 DFQATT, CDR2 SNEGSKA (reference sequence). V lost 3 bases and J lost 9; bases outside the gene matches: 8. Written as DNA, the CDR3 is TGCAGTGCTAGCGGTGGACAGGTGGCTGAGCAGTTCTTC. Translating gives CSASGGQVAEQFF.